The 27 T cell receptor beta chains reported below all come from one sample, sequenced in a study of metastatic and nonmetastatic thyroid tumors. TCRdb re-analyzed the PCR reads using MiXCR. This table holds 30,000 to 35,000 clones, over 14% found once. Thyroid surgery had not been preceded by any treatment in any patient. Sequences were obtained from blood. Receptors originate from a male donor with papillary thyroid cancer or a benign thyroid nodule (not recorded which). Some clones in this sample may be carry-over from other donors' samples.

With regard to this clone: This sequence may be a read error, since a much larger clone differs from it by one base. Lacking the conserved final phenylalanine or tryptophan, this CDR3 likely reflects a read error. V is TRBV6-1 and J is TRBJ2-5; TRBD1 might be the D (6 bases). Between the trimmed V and J ends, which lost 5 bases and 5 bases, there was a span of 18 bases. Per the germline V gene, CDR1 is MNHNS and CDR2 is SASEGT. CDR3 size: 15 residues. The CDR3 DNA follows: TGTGCCAGCAGTCCTCCGGGACAAGTCAGTGAGACCCAGTACTCC. It yields the protein CASSPPGQVSETQYS.

In this sample, this clone turned up many times. This chain links TRBV7-3 with TRBJ2-2, with D unclear. This CDR3 is 13 amino acids long. Germline V gives CDR1 SGHTA, CDR2 FQGTGA. With 1 base removed from V and 6 bases from J, the gap between germline ends came to 6 bases. The CDR3 coding sequence is TGTGCCAGCAGCTTAATAGGGCCCGGGGAGCTGTTTTTT. It translates to CASSLIGPGELFF.

The rearrangement joins TRBV20-1 to TRBJ2-3, with 11 bases that match TRBD2. After removal of 5 bases from V and 4 bases from J, the junction contained 8 bases not matched to a gene. This CDR3 region has 15 residues. CDR1 is DFQATT and CDR2 is SNEGSKA in the germline V gene (reference sequence). DNA for the CDR3: TGCAGTGCTGGCGGAGTAGCGGGAGGGGCAGATACGCAGTATTTT. Protein sequence: CSAGGVAGGADTQYF.

Ten or more counts support this clone. The rearrangement uses TRBV5-1 and TRBJ2-1; 7 bases map to TRBD2. Germline CDR1 SGHRS, CDR2 YFSETQ. The J segment lost 8 bases and the V segment lost 4 bases, leaving 12 bases of the junction unmatched. This CDR3 comprises 15 residues. This CDR3 is CASSEAGVVRDEQFF. The CDR3 DNA follows: TGCGCCAGCAGCGAGGCGGGGGTCGTTCGGGATGAGCAGTTCTTC.

Many counts were recorded for this clone. The V and J genes are TRBV11-3 and TRBJ2-1; 10 bases line up with TRBD2. The J segment lost 7 bases and the V segment lost 0 bases, leaving 3 bases of the junction unmatched. Germline lookup yields CDR1 SGHNT and CDR2 YENEEA. The CDR3 runs to 15 residues. The DNA of the CDR3 is TGTGCCAGCAGCTTAGAACTAGCGGGACTGAATGAGCAGTTCTTC. Its protein is CASSLELAGLNEQFF.

This clone was seen many times. This rearrangement joins TRBV11-3 to TRBJ2-1; no clear D. CDR1 is SGHNT, CDR2 YENEEA, per germline. The CDR3 spans 14 residues. Trimming removed 5 bases from V and 2 bases from J, with 10 bases in between. CDR3 in amino acids: CASSPGQPYNEQFF. CDR3 coding DNA: TGTGCCAGCAGCCCCGGTCAGCCCTACAATGAGCAGTTCTTC.

This clone was observed at least ten times. The chain has TRBV4-3 and TRBJ2-7; perhaps TRBD1 as D (6 bases). V was cut by 2 bases and J by 0 bases, with 11 bases left in between. Looked up from germline, CDR1 is LGHNA and CDR2 is YSLEER. The CDR3 consists of 15 residues. DNA of the CDR3: TGCGCCAGCAGCCAACCTCGACAGGCCTCCTACGAGCAGTACTTC. Its protein is CASSQPRQASYEQYF.

This clone was found many times. The V call is TRBV19, the J call TRBJ2-7; 10 nucleotides agree with TRBD1. This CDR3 region has 15 residues. The germline V gene encodes CDR1 LNHDA and CDR2 SQIVND (reference sequence). The trim removed 1 base at V and 2 bases at J, leaving 2 bases unmatched. CDR3 nucleotide sequence: TGTGCCAGTAGTATAGTCGGACAGGGGGCCTACGAGCAGTACTTC. The encoded protein is CASSIVGQGAYEQYF.

This clone came up once. This chain joins TRBV3-1 and TRBJ2-2; D is perhaps TRBD1 (5 bases). The CDR3 length is 13 residues. Trimming removed 2 bases from V and 5 bases from J, with 6 bases in between. Germline V gene lookup returns CDR1 LGHDT and CDR2 YNNKEL (reference sequence). In DNA form, the CDR3 reads TGTGCCAGCAGCCAACAGGGAACCGGGGAGCTGTTTTTT. This sequence encodes CASSQQGTGELFF.

This clone was picked up many times. This chain links TRBV6-5 with TRBJ1-1, with 9 bases that match TRBD1. With V trimmed by 0 bases and J by 5 bases, 7 bases remained unmatched. The CDR3 length is 16 residues. Germline CDR1 is MNHEY and CDR2 is SVGAGI. The CDR3 bases are TGTGCCAGCAGTTACTCACTCGGGACAGGGCGGACTGAAGCTTTCTTT. Translation gives CASSYSLGTGRTEAFF.

This clone occurred many times. The chain uses TRBV24-1 and TRBJ2-3, with D possibly TRBD2 on 6 matching bases. The CDR3 contains 18 residues. The germline V and J ends were trimmed by 3 bases and 0 bases, with 18 bases remaining between them. Germline CDR1 KGHDR, CDR2 SFDVKD. In nucleotides, the CDR3 is TGTGCCACCAGTGATCCTGGCGAGGGCGGGGCTAGCACAGATACGCAGTATTTT. Translated, it gives CATSDPGEGGASTDTQYF.

The J gene is TRBJ1-5, the V gene TRBV4-1; D ambiguous. This CDR3 contains 15 residues. Germline values: CDR1 MGHRA, CDR2 YSYEKL. The V gene lost 1 base and the J gene lost 1 base, with 8 bases spanning the gap. The CDR3 DNA sequence: TGCGCCAGCAGCCAAGTTCCGGGGAGCAATCAGCCCCAGCATTTT. It yields the protein CASSQVPGSNQPQHF.

Points on this clone: Likely a read error: the CDR3 ends without its conserved phenylalanine or tryptophan. J is TRBJ1-2 and V is TRBV20-1; D is ambiguous. V was clipped by 2 bases and J by 5 bases, with 12 bases between them. The CDR3 loop spans 13 amino acids. CDR1 and CDR2 from the germline V gene are DFQATT and SNEGSKA (reference sequence). CDR3 sequence reads: CSARHPGVYGYTI. The CDR3 bases are TGCAGTGCTAGACATCCTGGAGTGTATGGCTACACCATC.

This clone was recorded many times. The same CDR3 also results from other DNA sequences found in this sample. The rearrangement links TRBV15 to TRBJ1-5; D uncertain. Trimming cost V 6 bases and J 6 bases, with 9 bases left between them. CDR3 length equals 12 residues. Germline V gene lookup returns CDR1 LNHNV and CDR2 YYDKDF (reference sequence). CDR3 amino acids: CATSLGSQPQHF. The CDR3 nucleotides are TGTGCCACCAGTCTGGGGAGTCAGCCCCAGCATTTT.

The gene calls are TRBV5-1 and TRBJ2-7; D gene uncertain. The ends were cut back, 4 bases at V and 2 bases at J, with 19 bases in the middle. The germline V gene has CDR1 SGHRS and CDR2 YFSETQ. This CDR3 is 16 amino acids long. The CDR3 region has the DNA TGCGCCAGCAGCCCGACTCCGCCAGGCCAAGCCTACGAGCAGTACTTC. It yields the protein CASSPTPPGQAYEQYF.

This clone was observed at least ten times. The chain carries TRBV5-5 and TRBJ1-6; D ambiguous. Germline values: CDR1 SGHKS, CDR2 YYEKEE (reference sequence). The CDR3 has 13 residues. V was clipped by 4 bases and J by 10 bases, with 12 bases between them. The CDR3 DNA follows: TGTGCCAGCAGCCCGGGCCCCCGGTCACCCCTCCACTTT. Its translation: CASSPGPRSPLHF.

This chain uses TRBV5-1 with TRBJ2-1, with TRBD2 identical over 7 bases. The CDR3 contains 16 residues. The germline CDR1 and CDR2 sequences are SGHRS and YFSETQ. V gave up 6 bases and J gave up 4 bases; unmatched junction bases: 13. This chain's CDR3 is CASTQSNNSGYNEQFF. The DNA for the CDR3 is TGCGCCAGCACCCAGAGCAATAATAGCGGGTACAATGAGCAGTTCTTC. Filled out from reference TRBV5-1 and TRBJ2-1, the complete variable domain reads KAGVTQTPRYLIKTRGQQVTLSCSPISGHRSVSWYQQTPGQGLQFLFEYFSETQRNKGNFPGRFSGRQFSNSRSEMNVSTLELGDSALYLCASTQSNNSGYNEQFFGPGTRLTVL.

This clone was picked up a small number of times. A much larger clone is a single base away; this may be a read error. The rearrangement uses TRBV20-1 and TRBJ2-1; 7 bases match TRBD2. V shed 5 bases, J shed 10 bases, and the junction held 8 bases outside the gene matches. The CDR3 spans 12 residues. The germline V gene has CDR1 DFQATT and CDR2 SNEGSKA (reference sequence). DNA of the CDR3: TGCAGTGCTGGGGCTATCGGGAGGGAGCAGTTCTTC. Residues: CSAGAIGREQFF.

The sample holds many counts of this clone. CDR3 sequence (DNA): TGTGCCATCAGTGAGGTAGTAGCGGGGAGGAATGAGCAGTTCTTC. Translating gives CAISEVVAGRNEQFF. The chain carries TRBV10-3 and TRBJ2-1, with TRBD2 matching 8 bases. V was clipped by 2 bases and J by 7 bases; unmatched bases: 7. The CDR3 loop spans 15 amino acids. Germline lookup yields CDR1 ENHRY and CDR2 SYGVKD.

This clone was found many times. This chain uses TRBV14 with TRBJ2-3, with D possibly being TRBD1 or TRBD2 (5 bases each). V was trimmed by 2 bases and J by 4 bases, leaving 7 bases between them. Germline V CDR1 and CDR2: SGHDN, FVKESK. The CDR3 spans 13 residues. Here the CDR3 reads CASSQMGPDTQYF. In DNA form, the CDR3 reads TGTGCCAGCAGCCAAATGGGACCAGATACGCAGTATTTT.

A single count supports this clone. The V and J genes are TRBV20-1 and TRBJ1-2, with D hard to call. This CDR3 is 10 amino acids long. The V gene's germline CDR1 is DFQATT and CDR2 SNEGSKA (reference sequence). V was shortened by 3 bases and J by 6 bases, with 5 bases between the two germline ends. This CDR3 is CSASTDGYTF. Written as DNA, the CDR3 is TGCAGTGCTAGTACAGATGGCTACACCTTC.

A word on this clone: Just one base apart from a much larger clone, this may be a read error. The chain links TRBV5-4 to TRBJ2-3; possible D gene TRBD2, 5 bases. V was clipped by 1 base and J by 6 bases, with 21 bases between them. The CDR3 consists of 17 residues. Germline assignment: CDR1 SGHNT and CDR2 YYREEE (reference sequence). The CDR3 reads CASSLLLAGVSGDTQYF. In DNA form, the CDR3 reads TGTGCCAGCAGCTTGTTGTTGGCGGGTGTGTCCGGGGATACGCAGTATTTT.

This clone has at least ten counts. The V gene is TRBV6-1, the J gene TRBJ1-5; 9 positions match TRBD1. J was trimmed by 6 bases and V by 11 bases; bases with no gene match: 5. Germline V gene data show CDR1 as MNHNS and CDR2 as SASEGT. This CDR3 region has 12 residues. In DNA form, the CDR3 reads TGTGCCTCCGGACAGGGGTTTCAGCCCCAGCATTTT. This translates into CASGQGFQPQHF.

This clone was recorded at least ten times. This sequence joins TRBV6-4 and TRBJ2-1, with 10 bases lining up with TRBD2. J lost 0 bases, V lost 5 bases, and 4 bases had no gene match. CDR1 and CDR2 (germline): MRHNA, SNTAGT. CDR3 length: 16 residues. This CDR3 is CASSLPSGSSYNEQFF. CDR3 sequence (DNA): TGTGCCAGCAGTCTTCCTAGCGGGAGCTCCTACAATGAGCAGTTCTTC.

On this clone itself: With a much larger clone just one base away, this may be a read error. This chain connects TRBV5-1 to TRBJ2-1; no reliable D call. The CDR3 is made up of 16 amino acids. V was trimmed by 6 bases and J by 5 bases, leaving 21 bases between them. CDR1 is SGHRS and CDR2 is YFSETQ in the germline V gene. The CDR3: CASILPPVRTDNEQFF. The CDR3 DNA reads as TGCGCCAGCATCCTCCCCCCAGTTAGGACCGACAATGAGCAGTTCTTC.

This clone was picked up a small number of times. The CDR3 is CASSLPVTSLYEQYF. Written as DNA, the CDR3 is TGTGCCAGCAGCTTACCCGTGACTAGTCTCTACGAGCAGTACTTC. The chain combines TRBV28 with TRBJ2-7; possible D gene TRBD2, 6 bases. Germline loops: CDR1 MDHEN, CDR2 SYDVKM. V was trimmed by 6 bases and J by 3 bases, leaving 18 bases between them. The CDR3 has 15 residues.

This clone was seen repeatedly, ten times or more. The same CDR3 can be traced to other DNA sequences in this sample. V gene TRBV19 combines with J gene TRBJ1-3, with TRBD1 as a possible D gene (5 bases). This CDR3 has 16 amino acids. The germline CDR1 and CDR2 sequences are LNHDA and SQIVND (reference sequence). Trimming pared 7 bases from V and 1 base from J, leaving 17 bases between. As DNA, the CDR3 is TGTGCCAGTACCGGGGGGGTTTGGGGGTCTGGAAACACCATATATTTT. This codes for CASTGGVWGSGNTIYF.